The 31 T cell receptor beta chains below come from one sample, sequenced in a study of shared clonotypes between healthy human individuals (TCRdb year 2020). The library was produced with the immunoSEQ multiplex PCR assay. TCRdb holds this immuneACCESS table with in-frame rearrangements only. Some clones are missing; in checked studies, unresolved V genes explain under half, and the rest has no known cause. This sample gives about a million clones in total; approximately 76% of them show up just once. The ten largest clones represent around 1.4% of the sample. Sequenced material: memory CD4+ T cells sorted from blood. Explained via the paper, the cell subset or site label denotes: CD45RA-negative fraction. The receptors derive from a man between 18 and 35 years old in good health.

This clone is a singleton in its sample. In nucleotides, the CDR3 is TGTGCCACCAGGGATTACACTGAAGCTTTCTTT. It encodes CATRDYTEAFF. This sequence joins TRBV6-5 and TRBJ1-1, with D maybe TRBD1 (5 bases). CDR3 length equals 11 residues. CDR1 MNHEY and CDR2 SVGAGI come from the germline V gene. The germline V and J ends were trimmed by 10 bases and 3 bases, with 9 bases remaining between them.

The chain recombines TRBV6-6 with TRBJ2-1; 9 nucleotides match TRBD1. CDR3 size: 13 residues. In germline, CDR1 is MNHNY, CDR2 SVGAGI (reference sequence). The J segment lost 5 bases and the V segment lost 5 bases, leaving 1 base of the junction unmatched. The CDR3 nucleotides read TGTGCCAGCAGTCGACAGGGGGACAATGAGCAGTTCTTC. It codes for CASSRQGDNEQFF.

The rearrangement joins TRBV7-2 to TRBJ2-1; TRBD2 agrees at 7 bases. There are 15 residues in the CDR3. V shed 4 bases, J shed 4 bases, and the junction held 7 bases outside the gene matches. The germline gives CDR1 SGHTA, CDR2 FQGNSA. CDR3 sequence (DNA): TGTGCCAGCAGCTCCTTTGCGGGAGTATACAATGAGCAGTTCTTC. It translates to CASSSFAGVYNEQFF.

Of note for this clone: The sample holds other DNA sequences that translate to the same CDR3. The chain employs TRBV27 and TRBJ1-5; D unclear. Germline V gene sequence: CDR1 MNHEY, CDR2 SMNVEV (reference sequence). CDR3 length: 15 residues. Trimming stripped 5 bases from V and 0 bases from J, with 11 bases between. This chain's CDR3 is CASSLGQYSNQPQHF. CDR3 nucleotides: TGTGCCAGCAGTCTGGGCCAGTATAGCAATCAGCCCCAGCATTTT.

The chain combines TRBV2 with TRBJ1-1; a possible D gene is TRBD1 (5 bases). The length of the CDR3 is 14 residues. In germline, CDR1 is SNHLY, CDR2 FYNNEI. Between the trimmed V and J ends, which lost 7 bases and 4 bases, there was a span of 16 bases. The CDR3 region is CASNLIQAATEAFF. The DNA of the CDR3 is TGTGCCAGCAACCTCATACAGGCTGCCACTGAAGCTTTCTTT.

Comment on this clone: The sample carries other DNA sequences with the same CDR3. This chain joins TRBV5-1 and TRBJ2-1; 10 nucleotides line up with TRBD2. Trimming took 5 bases from V and 4 from J; bases not matched to a gene: 0. Germline V CDR1 and CDR2: SGHRS, YFSETQ. The CDR3 consists of 13 residues. The CDR3 reads CASRGLAYNEQFF. The CDR3 nucleotides read TGCGCCAGCAGGGGACTAGCGTACAATGAGCAGTTCTTC.

This rearrangement joins TRBV28 to TRBJ2-3, with 13 positions matching TRBD2. CDR3 length equals 15 residues. V lost 11 bases, J lost 4 bases, and 9 bases stayed unmatched. From germline, CDR1 is MDHEN and CDR2 SYDVKM. The CDR3 region is CAGTSGGASPDTQYF. As DNA, the CDR3 is TGTGCCGGCACTAGCGGGGGGGCCTCCCCAGATACGCAGTATTTT.

The rearrangement uses TRBV6-5 and TRBJ1-5; 9 bases match TRBD1. The CDR3 loop spans 14 amino acids. Germline loops: CDR1 MNHEY, CDR2 SVGAGI. V was clipped by 5 bases and J by 7 bases; unmatched bases: 6. The CDR3 DNA follows: TGTGCCAGCAGTGGGACAGGGAGGAACCAGCCCCAGCATTTT. It yields the protein CASSGTGRNQPQHF.

The chain couples TRBV4-3 to TRBJ2-5; the match to TRBD2 covers 13 bases. The CDR3 sequence is 18 residues long. Germline CDR1 and CDR2: LGHNA and YSLEER. V was clipped by 4 bases and J by 5 bases; unmatched bases: 13. CDR3 nucleotides: TGCGCCAGCAGCCCGTACTTACTAGCGGGAGGGCCTGGCGAGACCCAGTACTTC. The encoded protein is CASSPYLLAGGPGETQYF.

V gene TRBV28 combines with J gene TRBJ1-5; 9 nucleotides align to TRBD1. V dropped 4 bases and J dropped 7; count of bases not matched to a gene: 8. Per the germline V gene, CDR1 is MDHEN and CDR2 is SYDVKM. CDR3 length: 15 residues. CDR3: CASSYWDREGQPQHF. CDR3 nucleotide sequence: TGTGCCAGCAGTTATTGGGACAGGGAAGGGCAGCCCCAGCATTTT. The full variable domain, rest sourced from reference TRBV28 and TRBJ1-5, is DVKVTQSSRYLVKRTGEKVFLECVQDMDHENMFWYRQDPGLGLRLIYFSYDVKMKEKGDIPEGYSVSREKKERFSLILESASTNQTSMYLCASSYWDREGQPQHFGDGTRLSIL.

This chain connects TRBV5-1 to TRBJ2-5; TRBD2 matches at 9 bases. CDR3 length: 18 amino acids. CDR1 and CDR2 from the germline V gene are SGHRS and YFSETQ. Trimming removed 1 base from V and 4 bases from J; junction bases left unmatched: 14. The CDR3 bases are TGCGCCAGCAGCTTGAACTGGCGGGGGGGCCGAGGGGGAGAGACCCAGTACTTC. Amino acid sequence: CASSLNWRGGRGGETQYF. Full variable domain (outside the CDR3, taken from reference TRBV5-1 and TRBJ2-5): KAGVTQTPRYLIKTRGQQVTLSCSPISGHRSVSWYQQTPGQGLQFLFEYFSETQRNKGNFPGRFSGRQFSNSRSEMNVSTLELGDSALYLCASSLNWRGGRGGETQYFGPGTRLLVL.

This clone appeared a single time. The chain is built from TRBV18 and TRBJ2-7; D is undetermined. CDR1 is KGHSH, CDR2 LQKENI, per germline. V dropped 3 bases and J dropped 6 bases, with 15 bases sitting between them. The CDR3 has 14 amino acids. The CDR3 is CASSPNGPGLEQYF. The CDR3 nucleotides read TGTGCCAGCTCACCTAACGGGCCGGGTCTCGAGCAGTACTTC.

This clone was seen only a few times. The rearrangement uses TRBV9 and TRBJ2-3; 7 positions agree with TRBD2. CDR3 size: 15 residues. Looked up from germline, CDR1 is SGDLS and CDR2 is YYNGEE. V lost 0 bases, J lost 5 bases, and 6 bases stayed unmatched. The DNA for the CDR3 is TGTGCCAGCAGCGTAGTAATGGGGGAGGGAGATACGCAGTATTTT. As protein: CASSVVMGEGDTQYF.

This chain uses TRBV6-1 with TRBJ2-2; D could derive from TRBD1 or TRBD2 (5 bases each). Trimming left V 5 bases short and J 7 bases short, with 14 bases between. Germline V gene data show CDR1 as MNHNS and CDR2 as SASEGT. The CDR3 covers 14 residues. In nucleotides, the CDR3 is TGTGCCAGCAGTTTTCTACGTGGGGGCGGGGAGCTGTTTTTT. This gives the protein CASSFLRGGGELFF.

V gene TRBV7-2 combines with J gene TRBJ1-2, with a possible D match to TRBD1 (6 bases). Trimming cost V 5 bases and J 7 bases, with 17 bases left between them. The CDR3 has 14 residues. Germline V gene lookup returns CDR1 SGHTA and CDR2 FQGNSA. The CDR3, as DNA: TGTGCCAGCAGCATGCTTATGGGGGCATCTGGCTACACCTTC. Translated, it gives CASSMLMGASGYTF.

This clone was seen repeatedly, ten times or more. The chain recombines TRBV27 with TRBJ2-5, with TRBD2 matching 7 bases. V gave up 5 bases and J gave up 1 base; unmatched junction bases: 7. Per germline, CDR1 MNHEY and CDR2 SMNVEV (reference sequence). The CDR3 sequence is 15 residues long. CDR3: CASSNGLVGQETQYF. CDR3 bases: TGTGCCAGCAGTAACGGACTAGTGGGCCAAGAGACCCAGTACTTC.

The chain employs TRBV18 and TRBJ1-2; the match to TRBD1 covers 9 bases. V dropped 0 bases and J dropped 10; count of bases not matched to a gene: 6. This CDR3 has 14 residues. Germline values: CDR1 KGHSH, CDR2 LQKENI. The CDR3 loop is CASSPPRDREDYTF. CDR3 bases: TGTGCCAGCTCACCACCCCGGGACAGGGAGGACTACACCTTC. Full variable domain (outside the CDR3, taken from reference TRBV18 and TRBJ1-2): NAGVMQNPRHLVRRRGQEARLRCSPMKGHSHVYWYRQLPEEGLKFMVYLQKENIIDESGMPKERFSAEFPKEGPSILRIQQVVRGDSAAYFCASSPPRDREDYTFGSGTRLTVV.

This chain links TRBV6-5 with TRBJ1-2; TRBD1 agrees at 8 bases. CDR3 size: 12 residues. V shed 7 bases, J shed 8 bases, and the junction held 6 bases outside the gene matches. Germline V gene data show CDR1 as MNHEY and CDR2 as SVGAGI. This chain's CDR3 is CASNSGGEGYTF. CDR3 nucleotides: TGTGCCAGCAACTCAGGGGGCGAAGGCTACACCTTC.

The V call is TRBV28, the J call TRBJ2-7, with 8 bases matching TRBD1. Germline V gene sequence: CDR1 MDHEN, CDR2 SYDVKM. The junction had 14 bases not matched to a gene; V was cut back by 7 bases and J by 0 bases. The CDR3 is 17 amino acids. In nucleotides, the CDR3 is TGTGCCAGCACTCTATGGTTGGGGGACAGGAGCTCCTACGAGCAGTACTTC. This sequence encodes CASTLWLGDRSSYEQYF.

The chain employs TRBV29-1 and TRBJ2-1; D remains ambiguous. Germline V gives CDR1 SQVTM, CDR2 ANQGSEA. CDR3 length: 12 residues. Deletions cut 7 bases from V and 5 bases from J, with 12 bases between. In DNA, the CDR3 is TGCAGCGCCGACGCTTGGGACAATGAGCAGTTCTTC. It translates to CSADAWDNEQFF.

Comment on this clone: In the same sample, other DNA sequences code for this CDR3. The chain uses TRBV7-2 and TRBJ1-2; 9 bases map to TRBD1. Germline V gene sequence: CDR1 SGHTA, CDR2 FQGNSA. V dropped 5 bases and J dropped 8; count of bases not matched to a gene: 3. The CDR3 loop spans 12 amino acids. The CDR3 DNA reads TGTGCCAGCAGCCCGGACAGGGGAGGCTACACCTTC. This sequence encodes CASSPDRGGYTF.

The chain uses TRBV7-2 and TRBJ2-3, with TRBD2 matching over 8 bases. Germline-derived CDR1 and CDR2 are SGHTA and FQGNSA. V lost 2 bases and J lost 1; bases outside the gene matches: 5. The CDR3 runs 16 residues. CDR3 nucleotide sequence: TGTGCCAGCAGCTTATATACTAGCGGACGCACAGATACGCAGTATTTT. Amino acid sequence: CASSLYTSGRTDTQYF.

This clone was detected ten times or more. The rearrangement uses TRBV10-3 and TRBJ1-2, with TRBD1 matching over 7 bases. This CDR3 has 15 residues. Unmatched junction bases numbered 6, after V lost 5 bases and J lost 0 bases. Germline-derived CDR1 and CDR2 are ENHRY and SYGVKD. For the CDR3, the DNA is TGTGCCATCAGTAAACAGGGGACTGCTAACTATGGCTACACCTTC. Translating it yields CAISKQGTANYGYTF.

With regard to this clone: Other DNA sequences in the sample encode the same CDR3. This chain connects TRBV15 to TRBJ1-4; TRBD1 agrees at 9 bases. Trimming took 3 bases from V and 4 from J; bases not matched to a gene: 0. CDR1 is LNHNV, CDR2 YYDKDF, per germline (reference sequence). The CDR3 has 14 amino acids. The CDR3: CATSRDRGNEKLFF. The CDR3 bases are TGTGCCACCAGCAGGGACAGGGGTAATGAAAAACTGTTTTTT.

The chain is built from TRBV7-2 and TRBJ2-3; 7 bases are a match to TRBD2. Germline loops: CDR1 SGHTA, CDR2 FQGNSA. Unmatched junction bases numbered 7, after V lost 3 bases and J lost 4 bases. This CDR3 comprises 15 residues. The CDR3 nucleotides read TGTGCCAGCAGCTTCGCGGGCCGGGGGGCAGATACGCAGTATTTT. The encoded protein is CASSFAGRGADTQYF.

The count of this clone is one. The chain recombines TRBV6-1 with TRBJ2-7; no clear D gene. Trimming took off 5 bases at V and 5 bases at J, with 10 bases between the two ends. The CDR3 spans 12 residues. Germline CDR1 is MNHNS and CDR2 is SASEGT. The CDR3 reads CASSTSRDEQYF. As DNA, the CDR3 is TGTGCCAGCAGTACTTCAAGAGACGAGCAGTACTTC.

Turning to this clone: Within the sample, other DNA sequences also encode this same CDR3. The chain links TRBV15 to TRBJ2-1, with D possibly being TRBD2 (5 bases). V lost 1 base to trimming and J lost 1 base, with 8 bases between them. Germline V CDR1 and CDR2: LNHNV, YYDKDF (reference sequence). The CDR3 sequence is 15 residues long. In DNA, the CDR3 is TGTGCCACCAGCAGAGGAGGGTCGTCCTACAATGAGCAGTTCTTC. Translated: CATSRGGSSYNEQFF.

J is TRBJ2-5 and V is TRBV5-4, with D perhaps TRBD2 (6 bases). The CDR3 is 16 amino acids. Germline CDR1 SGHNT, CDR2 YYREEE (reference sequence). V gave up 0 bases and J gave up 2 bases, with 14 bases separating them. The CDR3 is CASSLGVLASQETQYF. CDR3 bases: TGTGCCAGCAGCTTGGGTGTCCTAGCGAGTCAAGAGACCCAGTACTTC.

The chain combines TRBV7-8 with TRBJ2-3, with no clear D. Trimming took 5 bases from V and 2 from J, leaving 5 bases between them. There are 12 residues in the CDR3. CDR1 and CDR2 (germline): SGHVS, FQNEAQ. The CDR3 spells CASSPTTDTQYF. CDR3 bases: TGTGCCAGCAGCCCGACCACAGATACGCAGTATTTT.

The CDR3 spells CASSPRQGTGNTIYF. The CDR3 nucleotides read TGTGCCAGCAGCCCACGACAGGGCACTGGAAACACCATATATTTT. This rearrangement joins TRBV9 to TRBJ1-3; 7 nucleotides agree with TRBD1. J lost 2 bases, V lost 4 bases, and 6 bases had no gene match. This CDR3 region has 15 residues. CDR1 is SGDLS and CDR2 is YYNGEE in the germline V gene. Full variable domain (rest looked up from reference TRBV9 and TRBJ1-3): DSGVTQTPKHLITATGQRVTLRCSPRSGDLSVYWYQQSLDQGLQFLIQYYNGEERAKGNILERFSAQQFPDLHSELNLSSLELGDSALYFCASSPRQGTGNTIYFGEGSWLTVV.

The chain couples TRBV11-1 to TRBJ2-1, with 12 bases lining up with TRBD2. This CDR3 spans 15 amino acids. Looked up from germline, CDR1 is SGHAT and CDR2 is FQDESV (reference sequence). Losses at the gene ends were 3 bases for V and 6 bases for J; bases not matched to a gene: 3. DNA for the CDR3: TGTGCCAGCAGCTTTCTAGCGGGGGGGACCAATGAGCAGTTCTTC. It specifies CASSFLAGGTNEQFF.